The 7 T cell receptor beta chains in this list originate from one sample, sequenced in a study of control samples from healthy donors and cancer patients. This table comes from immunoSEQ multiplex PCR, and its TCRdb copy is limited to in-frame clones, with some not included. The table shows about 150,000 clones, with 93% occurring only once. What was sequenced was blood. These receptor sequences come from a man aged 45-60 years in good health.

The chain recombines TRBV11-2 with TRBJ2-2; D is ambiguous. Germline V gene data show CDR1 as SGHAT and CDR2 as FQNNGV. V was pared by 4 bases and J by 8 bases, with 8 bases between. The CDR3 runs to 12 residues. This chain's CDR3 is CASSWVGGELFF. The DNA of the CDR3 is TGTGCCAGCAGCTGGGTGGGGGGGGAGCTGTTTTTT.

This chain connects TRBV7-8 to TRBJ2-7; 10 bases map to TRBD2. Germline loops: CDR1 SGHVS, CDR2 FQNEAQ. V gave up 5 bases and J gave up 1 base; unmatched junction bases: 8. This CDR3 has 16 amino acids. The DNA of the CDR3 is TGTGCCAGCAGCGCCCGTAGCGGGAGGATATCCTACGAGCAGTACTTC. This gives the protein CASSARSGRISYEQYF. Supplemented by reference TRBV7-8 and TRBJ2-7, the full variable domain reads GAGVSQSPRYKVAKRGQDVALRCDPISGHVSLFWYQQALGQGPEFLTYFQNEAQLDKSGLPSDRFFAERPEGSVSTLKIQRTQQEDSAVYLCASSARSGRISYEQYFGPGTRLTVT.

This rearrangement joins TRBV5-1 to TRBJ1-2; no clear D gene. CDR3 length: 11 amino acids. Germline loops: CDR1 SGHRS, CDR2 YFSETQ. V gave up 4 bases and J gave up 4 bases, with 5 bases separating them. Here the CDR3 reads CASSGSYGYTF. The CDR3 DNA sequence: TGCGCCAGCAGCGGAAGCTATGGCTACACCTTC. Supplemented by reference TRBV5-1 and TRBJ1-2, the full variable domain reads KAGVTQTPRYLIKTRGQQVTLSCSPISGHRSVSWYQQTPGQGLQFLFEYFSETQRNKGNFPGRFSGRQFSNSRSEMNVSTLELGDSALYLCASSGSYGYTFGSGTRLTVV.

CDR3: CASSEEDSFYNEQFF. The DNA for the CDR3 is TGTGCCAGCAGTGAGGAAGACAGCTTCTACAATGAGCAGTTCTTC. The chain recombines TRBV6-4 with TRBJ2-1, with TRBD1 as a possible D gene (5 bases). This CDR3 region has 15 residues. CDR1 is MRHNA and CDR2 is SNTAGT in the germline V gene. The ends were cut back, 3 bases at V and 3 bases at J, with 12 bases in the middle.

The V gene is TRBV6-5, the J gene TRBJ1-1; perhaps TRBD1 as D (5 bases). This CDR3 is 13 amino acids long. Germline CDR1 MNHEY, CDR2 SVGAGI. V shed 8 bases and J shed 0 bases, with 10 bases lying between them. The CDR3, as DNA: TGTGCCAGCCTTAGGGGCATGAACACTGAAGCTTTCTTT. Translation gives CASLRGMNTEAFF.

The chain carries TRBV11-3 and TRBJ2-2, with TRBD2 identical over 11 bases. The CDR3 is 16 amino acids. Germline-derived CDR1 and CDR2 are SGHNT and YENEEA. V trimming: 5 bases; J trimming: 0 bases; junction bases outside the gene matches: 2. CDR3 residues: CASSRTSGPNTGELFF. The CDR3 DNA reads TGTGCCAGCAGCCGGACTAGCGGGCCGAACACCGGGGAGCTGTTTTTT.

The chain links TRBV27 to TRBJ2-7; D gene ambiguous. From germline, CDR1 is MNHEY and CDR2 SMNVEV (reference sequence). With 2 bases removed from V and 3 bases from J, the gap between germline ends came to 11 bases. The CDR3 extends over 14 amino acids. The CDR3 nucleotides are TGTGCCAGCAGTTTACGCCAGTTGGGCTACGAGCAGTACTTC. Encoded protein: CASSLRQLGYEQYF.